The entry below gives a single T cell receptor (beta chain) sequence along with its context. This sample stems from a study of T cells in Graves' hyperthyroidism and ophthalmopathy. There were TCR beta CDR3 regions amplified from RNA transcripts. In the first-round RT-PCR of the TCR CDR3, the HTBI primer set was used. One entry per CDR3 protein, called by TCRdb with MiXCR from the multiplex PCR reads. The sample yields 300,000 to 450,000 distinct CDR3 sequences, 20% to 30% seen once. The sequence came from a man aged 50 or older with Graves' hyperthyroidism. Sequenced: blood.

The CDR3 reads CASSAEGAGELFF. CDR3 coding DNA: TGCGCCAGCAGCGCCGAAGGAGCCGGGGAGCTGTTTTTT. The chain joins TRBV5-1 to TRBJ2-2; D uncertain. The CDR3 is 13 amino acids. Trimming removed 4 bases at V and 6 bases at J, with 10 bases between. Looked up from germline, CDR1 is SGHRS and CDR2 is YFSETQ.